Listed here are 16 T cell receptor beta chains from one sample, sequenced in a study of PD-1 blockade in classical Hodgkin lymphoma. Assay used: immunoSEQ multiplex PCR; TCRdb lists only in-frame clones, some missing. This sample carries about 23,000 clones, approximately 88% of them seen once, and the ten largest clones take approximately 23%. Time point in this sample: cycle 4 day 1 (C4D1), after five to seven weeks of nivolumab. The patients all showed relapse after autologous stem cell transplantation, while their brentuximab vedotin exposure varied. This sample comprised peripheral blood mononuclear cells (PBMCs), obtained before the fourth cycle of nivolumab. The receptor source for this set is a human donor with classical Hodgkin lymphoma.

The gene calls are TRBV7-3 and TRBJ2-7; TRBD2 agrees at 11 bases. This CDR3 comprises 16 residues. From germline, CDR1 is SGHTA and CDR2 FQGTGA. V lost 6 bases to trimming and J lost 1 base; unmatched junction nucleotides: 8. For the CDR3, the DNA is TGTGCCAGCAGTAGCGGGAGGGTGCGAAAATCCTACGAGCAGTACTTC. Its protein product is CASSSGRVRKSYEQYF. Together with reference TRBV7-3 and TRBJ2-7, the CDR3 gives the full variable domain: GAGVSQTPSNKVTEKGKYVELRCDPISGHTALYWYRQSLGQGPEFLIYFQGTGAADDSGLPNDRFFAVRPEGSVSTLKIQRTERGDSAVYLCASSSGRVRKSYEQYFGPGTRLTVT.

The chain couples TRBV10-3 to TRBJ2-2; 7 bases are a match to TRBD2. J lost 3 bases, V lost 11 bases, and 12 bases had no gene match. This CDR3 region has 15 residues. Germline V gene data show CDR1 as ENHRY and CDR2 as SYGVKD. CDR3 protein: CAAQSGGGYTGELFF. CDR3 nucleotide sequence: TGTGCCGCCCAGTCGGGGGGAGGGTACACCGGGGAGCTGTTTTTT.

In its sample, this clone was seen a few times. The chain recombines TRBV5-1 with TRBJ2-5, with 9 bases fitting TRBD2. The germline V gene encodes CDR1 SGHRS and CDR2 YFSETQ. J was trimmed by 4 bases and V by 4 bases; bases with no gene match: 8. The CDR3 runs to 15 residues. CDR3 sequence reads: CASSVYSGSGETQYF. In nucleotides, the CDR3 is TGCGCCAGCAGCGTCTATAGCGGGAGCGGAGAGACCCAGTACTTC.

V is TRBV29-1 and J is TRBJ2-1; tentatively, D is TRBD2 (6 bases). This CDR3 region has 16 residues. Germline CDR1 is SQVTM and CDR2 is ANQGSEA. The V end was cut by 4 bases, the J end by 1 base, with 17 bases between. The CDR3 region is CSVVGDGSRSYNEQFF. The CDR3 DNA is TGCAGCGTTGTAGGGGACGGGAGTAGGTCCTACAATGAGCAGTTCTTC.

In DNA form, the CDR3 reads TGTGCCAGCAGCCAAGATTGGGTGACAGGGGGACGGACTGAAGCTTTCTTT. Its protein is CASSQDWVTGGRTEAFF. This sequence joins TRBV4-2 and TRBJ1-1, with 9 positions matching TRBD1. This CDR3 spans 17 amino acids. Per germline, CDR1 LGHNA and CDR2 YNFKEQ. V gave up 0 bases and J gave up 5 bases; unmatched junction bases: 10.

The chain combines TRBV6-4 with TRBJ2-3; 8 bases fit TRBD1. The germline CDR1 and CDR2 sequences are MRHNA and SNTAGT. V shed 3 bases and J 10 bases; nucleotides not matched to a gene: 9. The CDR3 length is 14 residues. CDR3 sequence reads: CASSDDGQGISQYF. The CDR3 region has the DNA TGTGCCAGCAGTGATGATGGACAGGGAATATCGCAGTATTTT.

The chain recombines TRBV19 with TRBJ2-5, with 14 bases lining up with TRBD2. Trimming removed 4 bases from V and 4 bases from J; junction bases left unmatched: 5. Germline assignment: CDR1 LNHDA and CDR2 SQIVND (reference sequence). The CDR3 has 16 residues. The CDR3 DNA is TGTGCCAGTAGTACGGGACTAGCGGGAGTCCGAGAGACCCAGTACTTC. Residues: CASSTGLAGVRETQYF.

The rearrangement uses TRBV5-1 and TRBJ2-5; 10 bases line up with TRBD2. Germline V gives CDR1 SGHRS, CDR2 YFSETQ. This CDR3 contains 16 residues. V was clipped by 1 base and J by 7 bases; unmatched bases: 10. Here the CDR3 reads CASSLYTSGALGTQYF. The CDR3 DNA reads as TGCGCCAGCAGCTTGTATACTAGCGGGGCCTTGGGGACCCAGTACTTC.

As DNA, the CDR3 is TGTGCCAGCAGTTTATCAGGTGGGTATGGTGGGGACGCGAGCACTGAAGCTTTCTTT. It codes for CASSLSGGYGGDASTEAFF. The chain is built from TRBV27 and TRBJ1-1; TRBD1 might be the D (5 bases). Per germline, CDR1 MNHEY and CDR2 SMNVEV (reference sequence). The CDR3 extends over 19 amino acids. V lost 0 bases to trimming and J lost 4 bases, with 24 bases between them.

This clone turned up a few times. The V call is TRBV10-2, the J call TRBJ2-7, with TRBD1 matching over 7 bases. V lost 7 bases to trimming and J lost 2 bases; unmatched junction nucleotides: 2. CDR3 size: 12 residues. The germline gives CDR1 WSHSY, CDR2 SAAADI. This chain's CDR3 is CASTDRTYEQYF. DNA for the CDR3: TGCGCCAGCACGGACAGGACCTACGAGCAGTACTTC.

Here the CDR3 DNA reads TGCGCCAGCACGACATCGACAGGGCCCGGCGAGACCCAGTACTTC. Amino acids: CASTTSTGPGETQYF. This rearrangement joins TRBV5-1 to TRBJ2-5; 7 bases agree with TRBD1. CDR1 and CDR2 (germline): SGHRS, YFSETQ. The CDR3 has 15 residues. V dropped 6 bases and J dropped 5; count of bases not matched to a gene: 13.

This clone was seen a single time. The chain links TRBV4-1 to TRBJ2-7; 8 positions agree with TRBD1. J was trimmed by 2 bases and V by 5 bases; bases with no gene match: 8. The CDR3 contains 15 residues. The germline gives CDR1 MGHRA, CDR2 YSYEKL. The CDR3 reads CASSWAQGATYEQYF. In nucleotides, the CDR3 is TGCGCCAGCAGCTGGGCCCAGGGGGCGACCTACGAGCAGTACTTC.

The chain has TRBV5-1 and TRBJ1-1; D is possibly TRBD1 (5 bases). Germline V gene data show CDR1 as SGHRS and CDR2 as YFSETQ. The CDR3 contains 14 residues. V was clipped by 0 bases and J by 1 base, with 7 bases between them. The CDR3 coding sequence is TGCGCCAGCAGCTTGGACAGGCAGAACACTGAAGCTTTCTTT. This translates into CASSLDRQNTEAFF.

The V and J genes are TRBV5-4 and TRBJ2-1; D is unclear. CDR3 length: 14 residues. With 1 base removed from V and 1 base from J, the gap between germline ends came to 6 bases. Germline V CDR1 and CDR2: SGHNT, YYREEE (reference sequence). The CDR3 nucleotides read TGTGCCAGCAGCTTGCAGGTGTCCTACAATGAGCAGTTCTTC. Translating it yields CASSLQVSYNEQFF.

Concerning this clone itself: Different DNA sequences within this sample yield the same CDR3. This rearrangement joins TRBV18 to TRBJ2-7; D unclear. This CDR3 has 14 amino acids. V was clipped by 0 bases and J by 1 base, with 7 bases between them. Germline CDR1 KGHSH, CDR2 LQKENI. CDR3 DNA sequence: TGTGCCAGCTCACCACCCGACGGATCCTACGAGCAGTACTTC. This sequence encodes CASSPPDGSYEQYF.

This sequence joins TRBV6-1 and TRBJ2-3; no clear D. Germline V lookup: CDR1 MNHNS, CDR2 SASEGT. CDR3 size: 16 residues. With 4 bases removed from V and 1 base from J, the gap between germline ends came to 15 bases. The CDR3 sequence is CASSGLGGSGTDTQYF. In DNA form, the CDR3 reads TGTGCCAGCAGTGGACTCGGCGGTTCGGGCACAGATACGCAGTATTTT.